The 30 T cell receptor beta chains in this list originate from one sample, sequenced in a study of beta chain features in type 1 diabetes. Study results and caveats: TCRB CDR3s were moderately but significantly shorter in Type 1 diabetes patients in all four CD4+ subsets.

These receptors lack a known antigen. The investigators reverse transcribed all of the isolated RNA, so they sequenced expressed TCRB transcripts. Data came from immunoSEQ multiplex PCR; TCRdb stores just in-frame clones and leaves some out. The data show 240,000 or so clones, around 13% seen once. Sequenced material: naive CD4+ T cells from blood. The receptors here all came from a man aged 30 to 39 with type 1 diabetes.

This clone was seen a handful of times. The CDR3 is CASSPQNYGYTF. CDR3 DNA sequence: TGTGCCAGCAGCCCTCAGAACTATGGCTACACCTTC. This chain connects TRBV7-2 to TRBJ1-2; D is unclear. The CDR3 has 12 residues. V gave up 5 bases and J gave up 2 bases, with 6 bases separating them. From germline, CDR1 is SGHTA and CDR2 FQGNSA.

V usage is TRBV5-1 and J usage is TRBJ1-1; D is uncertain. With 6 bases removed from V and 0 bases from J, the gap between germline ends came to 9 bases. CDR3 size: 13 residues. Germline CDR1 is SGHRS and CDR2 is YFSETQ. The CDR3, as DNA: TGCGCCAGCAAGGAACAGATGAACACTGAAGCTTTCTTT. Translated: CASKEQMNTEAFF.

This clone was counted between two and nine times. The chain joins TRBV30 to TRBJ1-6, with a tentative D call TRBD1 (6 bases). The germline V gene encodes CDR1 GTSNPN and CDR2 SVGIG (reference sequence). The CDR3 consists of 15 residues. Trimming cost V 2 bases and J 8 bases, with 16 bases left between them. CDR3: CAWSRTGTKDSPLHF. The CDR3 DNA follows: TGTGCCTGGAGTCGCACCGGGACAAAAGATTCACCCCTCCACTTT.

The rearrangement joins TRBV7-9 to TRBJ2-7; 7 bases agree with TRBD2. V shed 0 bases, J shed 2 bases, and the junction held 4 bases outside the gene matches. The germline V gene has CDR1 SEHNR and CDR2 FQNEAQ (reference sequence). The CDR3 spans 15 residues. CDR3 coding DNA: TGTGCCAGCAGCTTAGCCCTAGCGGCCCCCTACGAGCAGTACTTC. Translation: CASSLALAAPYEQYF.

This clone was seen a handful of times. The chain links TRBV7-9 to TRBJ2-7; 14 bases map to TRBD2. The CDR3 spans 16 residues. Germline V gives CDR1 SEHNR, CDR2 FQNEAQ (reference sequence). The junction had 8 bases not matched to a gene; V was cut back by 5 bases and J by 5 bases. DNA of the CDR3: TGTGCCAGCAGCACAGGGACTAGCGGGAGTTTCGACGAGCAGTACTTC. Protein sequence: CASSTGTSGSFDEQYF.

This chain joins TRBV7-2 and TRBJ2-3; possible D gene TRBD2, 6 bases. CDR3 size: 16 residues. V was pared by 2 bases and J by 6 bases, with 18 bases between. Germline V CDR1 and CDR2: SGHTA, FQGNSA. CDR3 amino acids: CASSLFAGTDTDTQYF. CDR3 sequence (DNA): TGTGCCAGCAGCTTATTTGCGGGGACGGATACGGATACGCAGTATTTT.

This rearrangement joins TRBV5-4 to TRBJ2-7; 10 bases match TRBD2. V lost 4 bases, J lost 2 bases, and 3 bases stayed unmatched. The CDR3 length is 14 residues. The V gene's germline CDR1 is SGHNT and CDR2 YYREEE (reference sequence). The CDR3 bases are TGTGCCAGCAGCCTTGGGACTAGCGCCTACGAGCAGTACTTC. This codes for CASSLGTSAYEQYF.

The chain uses TRBV4-1 and TRBJ2-2, with TRBD1 matching over 8 bases. The CDR3 length is 16 residues. The V and J ends lost 1 base and 6 bases, in that order; junction bases with no gene match: 7. Looked up from germline, CDR1 is MGHRA and CDR2 is YSYEKL. CDR3 DNA: TGCGCCAGCAGCCAAGGCGCAGGGGGCCCGGCCGGGGAGCTGTTTTTT. Amino acid sequence: CASSQGAGGPAGELFF.

The chain combines TRBV4-1 with TRBJ1-2; perhaps TRBD1 as D (6 bases). The germline V gene has CDR1 MGHRA and CDR2 YSYEKL. The V gene lost 4 bases and the J gene lost 0 bases, with 12 bases spanning the gap. The CDR3 is 15 amino acids. CDR3 bases: TGCGCCAGCAGCCCACAGGGAATCGCTAACTATGGCTACACCTTC. Translated: CASSPQGIANYGYTF.

The chain employs TRBV4-2 and TRBJ2-1, with 9 bases fitting TRBD2. Germline CDR1 and CDR2: LGHNA and YNFKEQ. The trim removed 0 bases at V and 4 bases at J, leaving 7 bases unmatched. The CDR3 totals 17 residues. CDR3 bases: TGTGCCAGCAGCCAAGATGTGACTAGCGGTAATTACAATGAGCAGTTCTTC. This translates into CASSQDVTSGNYNEQFF.

The chain carries TRBV10-3 and TRBJ2-7, with D possibly TRBD2 on 6 matching bases. There are 13 residues in the CDR3. The germline CDR1 and CDR2 sequences are ENHRY and SYGVKD. V gave up 8 bases and J gave up 0 bases, with 11 bases separating them. CDR3 coding DNA: TGTGCCATCGCTAGCGCTAGCTCCTACGAGCAGTACTTC. This codes for CAIASASSYEQYF.

The sample holds a few counts of this clone. V usage is TRBV30 and J usage is TRBJ1-5; no clear D gene. Germline values: CDR1 GTSNPN, CDR2 SVGIG (reference sequence). The CDR3 length is 13 residues. V was cut by 3 bases and J by 7 bases, with 13 bases left in between. CDR3 loop: CAWRGREGQPQHF. CDR3 DNA: TGTGCCTGGAGGGGGAGAGAGGGCCAGCCCCAGCATTTT.

This clone was observed a handful of times. The chain links TRBV30 to TRBJ1-1; no firm D call. The CDR3 length is 11 residues. Germline assignment: CDR1 GTSNPN and CDR2 SVGIG (reference sequence). The V gene lost 0 bases and the J gene lost 6 bases, with 5 bases spanning the gap. In DNA, the CDR3 is TGTGCCTGGAGTGTGGAGTCTGAAGCTTTCTTT. Residues: CAWSVESEAFF.

This clone was detected only a few times. The chain carries TRBV11-2 and TRBJ2-7, with 8 bases that match TRBD2. This CDR3 has 14 residues. Germline assignment: CDR1 SGHAT and CDR2 FQNNGV. V gave up 5 bases and J gave up 3 bases; unmatched junction bases: 6. The CDR3 DNA sequence: TGTGCCAGCAGCCCCGGGAGGGCCTACTACGAGCAGTACTTC. Its translation: CASSPGRAYYEQYF.

The chain couples TRBV27 to TRBJ1-5; 9 bases are shared with TRBD1. From germline, CDR1 is MNHEY and CDR2 SMNVEV (reference sequence). The CDR3 has 17 amino acids. V lost 4 bases, J lost 1 base, and 8 bases stayed unmatched. The CDR3 loop is CASSSGQGVGSNQPQHF. The CDR3 DNA sequence: TGTGCCAGCAGTTCGGGACAGGGAGTGGGAAGCAATCAGCCCCAGCATTTT.

This clone has only a few counts. The CDR3, as DNA: TGTGCCATCAGTGAGTCGACGGGTCAAGAGACCCAGTACTTC. Its protein product is CAISESTGQETQYF. V and J are TRBV10-3 and TRBJ2-5; D unclear. V was clipped by 0 bases and J by 2 bases, with 7 bases between them. CDR3 size: 14 residues. Germline V gene sequence: CDR1 ENHRY, CDR2 SYGVKD.

V and J are TRBV9 and TRBJ2-6; 7 bases fit TRBD1. Germline-derived CDR1 and CDR2 are SGDLS and YYNGEE. Trimming removed 2 bases from V and 0 bases from J; junction bases left unmatched: 14. This CDR3 region has 20 residues. CDR3 loop: CASSVPGQAYSSSGANVLTF. The DNA for the CDR3 is TGTGCCAGCAGCGTTCCTGGACAGGCATACTCATCCTCTGGGGCCAACGTCCTGACTTTC.

In DNA, the CDR3 is TGTGCCAGCAGCTTGGTAGGGACAGGGGGCTTTGAAGAGCAGTTCTTC. Translated, it gives CASSLVGTGGFEEQFF. V and J are TRBV4-2 and TRBJ2-1, with 12 bases fitting TRBD1. V shed 5 bases and J 10 bases; nucleotides not matched to a gene: 12. CDR1 and CDR2 (germline): LGHNA, YNFKEQ. This CDR3 region has 16 residues.

This clone was recorded a few times. Other DNA sequences in this sample translate to the same CDR3. The chain recombines TRBV29-1 with TRBJ1-1; D call uncertain. This CDR3 has 12 residues. Germline V CDR1 and CDR2: SQVTM, ANQGSEA. V lost 3 bases and J lost 0, with 5 bases in between. CDR3 DNA: TGCAGCGTTGACAGTTTGAACACTGAAGCTTTCTTT. Residues: CSVDSLNTEAFF.

V gene TRBV27 combines with J gene TRBJ2-3; D possibly corresponds to TRBD2 (6 bases). The CDR3 sequence is 14 residues long. CDR1 and CDR2 (germline): MNHEY, SMNVEV (reference sequence). Between the trimmed V and J ends, which lost 3 bases and 0 bases, there was a span of 7 bases. The CDR3 loop is CASSFGGSTDTQYF. The DNA for the CDR3 is TGTGCCAGCAGTTTTGGGGGGAGCACAGATACGCAGTATTTT.

This clone was detected once. The CDR3 is CASSVEDTGRAYTF. The CDR3, as DNA: TGTGCCAGCAGCGTAGAAGACACAGGCCGGGCCTACACCTTC. The rearrangement joins TRBV9 to TRBJ1-2; weak D call: TRBD1 (5 bases). Germline values: CDR1 SGDLS, CDR2 YYNGEE. Trimming took off 0 bases at V and 10 bases at J, with 16 bases between the two ends. The CDR3 loop spans 14 amino acids. The full variable domain, its missing parts supplied by reference TRBV9 and TRBJ1-2, is DSGVTQTPKHLITATGQRVTLRCSPRSGDLSVYWYQQSLDQGLQFLIQYYNGEERAKGNILERFSAQQFPDLHSELNLSSLELGDSALYFCASSVEDTGRAYTFGSGTRLTVV.

This clone was recorded a few times. This chain connects TRBV6-5 to TRBJ2-6; D is undetermined. The CDR3 is 14 amino acids. V was pared by 0 bases and J by 3 bases, with 3 bases between. CDR1 and CDR2 (germline): MNHEY, SVGAGI. The CDR3, as DNA: TGTGCCAGCAGTTACTCCAATGGGGCCAACGTCCTGACTTTC. Amino acid sequence: CASSYSNGANVLTF.

The chain links TRBV6-5 to TRBJ1-5; 10 nucleotides match TRBD1. The CDR3 length is 13 residues. Trimming at V came to 10 bases and at J to 6 bases, leaving 6 bases not matched to a gene. Germline-derived CDR1 and CDR2 are MNHEY and SVGAGI. CDR3 DNA sequence: TGTGCCACCTCGGACAGGGGGATTCAGCCCCAGCATTTT. Amino acid sequence: CATSDRGIQPQHF.

This clone was seen only a few times. V is TRBV7-9 and J is TRBJ2-5; 13 bases fit TRBD2. Germline assignment: CDR1 SEHNR and CDR2 FQNEAQ (reference sequence). V lost 5 bases and J lost 5; bases outside the gene matches: 8. The CDR3 length is 16 residues. In nucleotides, the CDR3 is TGTGCCAGCAGCCCCACTAGCGGGGGGGCCTGGGAGACCCAGTACTTC. It translates to CASSPTSGGAWETQYF.

In its sample, this clone was seen a few times. CDR3 residues: CASSLAHRGNSNQPQHF. As DNA, the CDR3 is TGTGCCAGCAGCTTAGCACACAGGGGAAATAGCAATCAGCCCCAGCATTTT. The V gene is TRBV7-2, the J gene TRBJ1-5, with 7 bases fitting TRBD1. The CDR3 extends over 17 amino acids. CDR1 is SGHTA, CDR2 FQGNSA, per germline. After removal of 0 bases from V and 0 bases from J, the junction contained 5 bases not matched to a gene. Using reference TRBV7-2 and TRBJ1-5 for the parts outside the CDR3, the full variable domain is GAGVSQSPSNKVTEKGKDVELRCDPISGHTALYWYRQSLGQGLEFLIYFQGNSAPDKSGLPSDRFSAERTGGSVSTLTIQRTQQEDSAVYLCASSLAHRGNSNQPQHFGDGTRLSIL.

This clone was counted a few times. The rearrangement uses TRBV11-2 and TRBJ1-2; 10 bases map to TRBD1. After removal of 5 bases from V and 4 bases from J, the junction contained 1 base not matched to a gene. CDR1 is SGHAT, CDR2 FQNNGV, per germline. This CDR3 has 13 amino acids. DNA of the CDR3: TGTGCCAGCAGCAGGGACAGGGGCTATGGCTACACCTTC. As protein: CASSRDRGYGYTF.

This clone was seen more than once but under ten times. The gene calls are TRBV7-2 and TRBJ2-5; weak D call: TRBD1 (6 bases). V was clipped by 4 bases and J by 2 bases, with 8 bases between them. This CDR3 has 13 amino acids. Germline loops: CDR1 SGHTA, CDR2 FQGNSA. The CDR3, as DNA: TGTGCCAGCAGCTGGGACATACAAGAGACCCAGTACTTC. Translation gives CASSWDIQETQYF.

The V gene is TRBV7-8, the J gene TRBJ2-2, with D maybe TRBD1 (7 bases). The germline CDR1 and CDR2 sequences are SGHVS and FQNEAQ. This CDR3 region has 14 residues. The V gene lost 4 bases and the J gene lost 4 bases, with 10 bases spanning the gap. The CDR3 is CASSSQGGTGELFF. The CDR3 nucleotides read TGTGCCAGCAGCTCCCAGGGGGGCACCGGGGAGCTGTTTTTT. The full variable domain, its missing parts supplied by reference TRBV7-8 and TRBJ2-2, is GAGVSQSPRYKVAKRGQDVALRCDPISGHVSLFWYQQALGQGPEFLTYFQNEAQLDKSGLPSDRFFAERPEGSVSTLKIQRTQQEDSAVYLCASSSQGGTGELFFGEGSRLTVL.

CDR3: CSAGGRMNTEAFF. The CDR3 region has the DNA TGCAGCGCTGGGGGCAGAATGAACACTGAAGCTTTCTTT. V gene TRBV29-1 combines with J gene TRBJ1-1; D possibly corresponds to TRBD1 (6 bases). Germline V lookup: CDR1 SQVTM, CDR2 ANQGSEA. V was cut by 7 bases and J by 0 bases, with 12 bases left in between. The length of the CDR3 is 13 residues.

This chain connects TRBV25-1 to TRBJ2-7, with 10 positions matching TRBD1. Germline CDR1 MGHDK, CDR2 SYGVNS. The ends lost 4 bases at V and 2 bases at J; junction bases unmatched: 5. The CDR3 spans 15 residues. The CDR3 loop reads CASSVTGTGAYEQYF. CDR3 nucleotide sequence: TGTGCCAGCAGTGTCACCGGGACAGGGGCCTACGAGCAGTACTTC.